This TCR beta chain derives from a study of cytomegalovirus exposure and HLA in healthy donors. Looking at the study overall: Out of about 179 million T cells, an earlier analysis found 117 million unique TCR beta sequences in total. Most genotyped donors, around 86% of roughly 400, had Caucasian-associated genetic ancestry.

The PCR had 60 Vbeta and 13 Jbeta primers. Method: immunoSEQ multiplex PCR; TCRdb's copy keeps in-frame clones and lacks some. In the table there are roughly 99,000 clones, 65% to 80% of which are singletons. Study outcomes and limitations: In an earlier analysis, productive rearrangement rates for most beta V segments clustered near 87% or 30%. Sequencing depth across donors, presence/absence analyses assumed, was roughly uniform.

A note on this clone: The antigen remains unidentified.

The germline CDR1 and CDR2 sequences are SGHTA and FQGTGA. The CDR3 is made up of 17 amino acids. V lost 3 bases and J lost 5; bases outside the gene matches: 10. The chain links TRBV7-3 to TRBJ2-5, with 12 positions matching TRBD2. This clonotype was obtained from a male donor in good health and CMV-seronegative. Sequencing was performed on PBMCs. The CDR3 is CASSFPTSGRSRETQYF. The CDR3 DNA is TGTGCCAGCAGCTTCCCGACTAGCGGGAGATCTAGGGAGACCCAGTACTTC.